This T cell receptor (beta chain) was retrieved from a study of T cell changes during pregnancy in multiple sclerosis. This clone was recorded once. Some clones are missing from TCRdb's copy, which holds only in-frame ones; the method was immunoSEQ multiplex PCR. The sample lists tens of thousands of clones, 92% occurring once. Trimming removed 4 bases from V and 3 bases from J; junction bases left unmatched: 9. CDR1 and CDR2 from the germline V gene are SGHRS and YFSETQ. The length of the CDR3 is 18 residues. The clonotype comes from a female donor in good health, enrolled as a control in a pregnancy study. The source material was peripheral blood, sampled in the third trimester of pregnancy. The V gene is TRBV5-1, the J gene TRBJ2-1; 14 positions match TRBD2. The CDR3 region has the DNA TGCGCCAGCAGCCTCCGACTAGCGGGAGGGACTAACTACAATGAGCAGTTCTTC. Protein: CASSLRLAGGTNYNEQFF.